The 22 T cell receptor beta chains below come from one sample, sequenced in a study of T cells in Graves' hyperthyroidism and ophthalmopathy. TCR beta CDR3 regions were amplified from RNA transcripts. During a first-round RT-PCR of the TCR CDR3, the HTBI primer set was used. TCRdb reprocessed the multiplex PCR reads with MiXCR, giving one entry per CDR3 protein. The sample gives approximately 480,000 distinct CDR3 sequences, around 20% of which show up once; approximately 26% is in the top ten. What was sequenced was blood. The receptor set was obtained from a man aged 18 to 30 with Graves' hyperthyroidism.

This rearrangement joins TRBV19 to TRBJ1-1, with 11 positions matching TRBD1. Germline CDR1 is LNHDA and CDR2 is SQIVND (reference sequence). CDR3 length: 15 residues. Germline trimming cut 5 bases from V and 11 bases from J; bases unmatched to any gene: 13. In nucleotides, the CDR3 is TGTGCCAGTAGTGTGTCTTACCCCGGGACAGGGGGTGCTTTCTTT. Translation gives CASSVSYPGTGGAFF.

This clonotype was detected ten times or more. V and J are TRBV5-1 and TRBJ2-7; 7 bases are shared with TRBD1. The V and J ends lost 1 base and 7 bases, in that order; junction bases with no gene match: 5. The CDR3 loop spans 13 amino acids. CDR1 is SGHRS, CDR2 YFSETQ, per germline. This chain's CDR3 is CASSLYRGGEQYF. The CDR3 nucleotides are TGCGCCAGCAGCTTGTACAGGGGCGGTGAGCAGTACTTC.

This clonotype was seen only a few times. The chain has TRBV7-2 and TRBJ2-7, with 14 bases aligning to TRBD2. The CDR3 consists of 15 residues. V shed 5 bases, J shed 7 bases, and the junction held 7 bases outside the gene matches. Germline loops: CDR1 SGHTA, CDR2 FQGNSA. CDR3 amino acids: CASSRTGTSGSEQYF. For the CDR3, the DNA is TGTGCCAGCAGCCGGACCGGGACTAGCGGGAGTGAGCAGTACTTC.

This clonotype was detected ten times or more. This chain connects TRBV6-5 to TRBJ1-5; D perhaps matches TRBD1 (5 bases). The CDR3 consists of 14 residues. Germline CDR1 and CDR2: MNHEY and SVGAGI. Trimming removed 6 bases from V and 7 bases from J, with 16 bases in between. The CDR3 DNA reads as TGTGCCAGCAGCTACGAGGGGATAGGGCAGCCCCAGCATTTT. Translated, it gives CASSYEGIGQPQHF.

This clonotype has at least ten counts. CDR3: CSARDAHEQYF. CDR3 DNA sequence: TGCAGTGCTAGAGATGCACACGAGCAGTACTTC. The chain has TRBV20-1 and TRBJ2-7; no clear D. V was trimmed by 0 bases and J by 5 bases, leaving 5 bases between them. The CDR3 runs to 11 residues. Germline V lookup: CDR1 DFQATT, CDR2 SNEGSKA (reference sequence).

This clonotype has at least ten counts. J is TRBJ1-2 and V is TRBV5-1, with D possibly matching TRBD1 (6 bases). This CDR3 has 13 amino acids. Germline lookup yields CDR1 SGHRS and CDR2 YFSETQ. V lost 0 bases and J 8 bases, leaving 11 bases between the germline ends. DNA for the CDR3: TGCGCCAGCAGCTTGGACAGGGTCGGAGGCTACACCTTC. This translates into CASSLDRVGGYTF. Complete variable domain (other parts from reference TRBV5-1 and TRBJ1-2): KAGVTQTPRYLIKTRGQQVTLSCSPISGHRSVSWYQQTPGQGLQFLFEYFSETQRNKGNFPGRFSGRQFSNSRSEMNVSTLELGDSALYLCASSLDRVGGYTFGSGTRLTVV.

This clonotype was detected ten times or more. This sequence joins TRBV20-1 and TRBJ2-5; no clear D gene. The V gene lost 1 base and the J gene lost 6 bases, with 6 bases spanning the gap. The germline CDR1 and CDR2 sequences are DFQATT and SNEGSKA (reference sequence). The CDR3 contains 11 residues. CDR3 residues: CSARVVQTQYF. CDR3 sequence (DNA): TGCAGTGCTAGAGTGGTCCAGACCCAGTACTTC.

There are many counts of this clonotype. The chain employs TRBV30 and TRBJ2-4; D call uncertain. The CDR3 spans 13 residues. CDR1 is GTSNPN, CDR2 SVGIG, per germline (reference sequence). Trimming took off 4 bases at V and 0 bases at J, with 7 bases between the two ends. CDR3 bases: TGTGCCTGGAAAGGGCTAGCCAAAAACATTCAGTACTTC. Translating it yields CAWKGLAKNIQYF.

This clonotype was recorded a few times. The chain joins TRBV6-1 to TRBJ1-3; possibly TRBD1 for D (6 bases). The V gene lost 6 bases and the J gene lost 8 bases, with 11 bases spanning the gap. Germline V gives CDR1 MNHNS, CDR2 SASEGT. The CDR3 consists of 12 residues. CDR3 DNA: TGTGCCAGCAGCGTGACAGGATACACCATATATTTT. The encoded protein is CASSVTGYTIYF.

A word on this clonotype: At one of its ends the junction is not consistent with the germline gene, which may arise from a read error. This rearrangement joins TRBV12-3 or TRBV12-4 to TRBJ1-1; TRBD1 might be the D (5 bases). The CDR3 covers 14 residues. For the CDR3, the DNA is TGTGCCGGCAGTTTCGACAGCCTGAACACCGAAGCTTTCTTT. Translating gives CAGSFDSLNTEAFF.

This clonotype was observed once. The V gene is TRBV3-1, the J gene TRBJ2-2; D unresolved. V lost 0 bases and J 4 bases, leaving 18 bases between the germline ends. Germline lookup yields CDR1 LGHDT and CDR2 YNNKEL (reference sequence). This CDR3 is 18 amino acids long. The CDR3 spells CASSQEGRAARGTGELFF. The CDR3 nucleotides are TGTGCCAGCAGCCAAGAGGGCCGGGCCGCCCGCGGCACCGGGGAGCTGTTTTTT.

In this sample, this clonotype turned up many times. The V gene is TRBV24-1, the J gene TRBJ1-2; no firm D call. Germline CDR1 reads KGHDR; CDR2 reads SFDVKD. CDR3 length: 14 residues. The V gene lost 5 bases and the J gene lost 8 bases, with 17 bases spanning the gap. The CDR3 region is CATSGRGPSEGYTF. CDR3 nucleotides: TGTGCCACCAGTGGTCGCGGGCCCTCGGAAGGCTACACCTTC.

The CDR3 sequence: CASSPHGRGNTEAFF. The CDR3 DNA sequence: TGTGCCAGCAGCCCACATGGCAGGGGGAACACTGAAGCTTTCTTT. The V call is TRBV7-3, the J call TRBJ1-1; tentatively, D is TRBD1 (6 bases). There are 15 residues in the CDR3. The germline gives CDR1 SGHTA, CDR2 FQGTGA. V was clipped by 5 bases and J by 1 base, with 14 bases between them.

The CDR3 protein is CASKGQGATEAFF. The DNA for the CDR3 is TGTGCCAGTAAAGGACAGGGGGCTACTGAAGCTTTCTTT. The V and J genes are TRBV19 and TRBJ1-1; 11 positions agree with TRBD1. Trimming took 7 bases from V and 5 from J; bases not matched to a gene: 3. CDR3 length: 13 residues. In germline, CDR1 is LNHDA, CDR2 SQIVND (reference sequence).

This clonotype was recorded at least ten times. The genes are TRBV6-5 and TRBJ1-1; TRBD1 matches 12 bases. The CDR3 covers 17 residues. Trimming took 0 bases from V and 1 from J; bases not matched to a gene: 3. Per germline, CDR1 MNHEY and CDR2 SVGAGI. CDR3 loop: CASSYSGTGGQNTEAFF. The CDR3 region has the DNA TGTGCCAGCAGTTACTCCGGGACAGGGGGCCAGAACACTGAAGCTTTCTTT.

This clonotype was seen at least ten times. The chain joins TRBV20-1 to TRBJ2-7; no firm D call. Germline values: CDR1 DFQATT, CDR2 SNEGSKA (reference sequence). V dropped 6 bases and J dropped 1 base, with 22 bases sitting between them. There are 16 residues in the CDR3. The CDR3 spells CSAHRHPRNTSYEQYF. As DNA, the CDR3 is TGCAGTGCCCACCGACATCCGCGAAATACTTCCTACGAGCAGTACTTC.

This clonotype has a handful of counts. This chain links TRBV19 with TRBJ1-2; a possible D gene is TRBD1 (5 bases). There are 13 residues in the CDR3. Trimming stripped 3 bases from V and 3 bases from J, with 8 bases between. In germline, CDR1 is LNHDA, CDR2 SQIVND (reference sequence). The CDR3 loop reads CASSIMGDYGYTF. Written as DNA, the CDR3 is TGTGCCAGTAGTATTATGGGGGACTATGGCTACACCTTC.

This clonotype has at least ten counts. The chain couples TRBV5-4 to TRBJ1-1; 8 nucleotides agree with TRBD1. The CDR3 runs 16 residues. Germline values: CDR1 SGHNT, CDR2 YYREEE (reference sequence). V shed 4 bases, J shed 0 bases, and the junction held 8 bases outside the gene matches. This CDR3 reads CASSKDRGQMNTEAFF. The DNA for the CDR3 is TGTGCCAGCAGCAAAGACAGGGGCCAAATGAACACTGAAGCTTTCTTT.

This clonotype was found many times. V is TRBV6-5 and J is TRBJ2-5; D is possibly TRBD1 (5 bases). CDR1 and CDR2 (germline): MNHEY, SVGAGI. V was cut by 4 bases and J by 6 bases, with 15 bases left in between. This CDR3 has 14 amino acids. CDR3 sequence reads: CASSLEAGFQTQYF. CDR3 nucleotides: TGTGCCAGCAGTTTAGAAGCAGGGTTTCAGACCCAGTACTTC.

The CDR3: CASSSPSEGGDSPLHF. In DNA form, the CDR3 reads TGTGCCAGCAGCTCTCCCTCGGAGGGGGGCGATTCACCCCTCCACTTT. The genes are TRBV28 and TRBJ1-6, with D possibly matching TRBD1 (6 bases). In germline, CDR1 is MDHEN, CDR2 SYDVKM. CDR3 length: 16 residues. Trimming removed 6 bases from V and 8 bases from J, with 20 bases in between. The complete variable domain, with remaining parts taken from reference TRBV28 and TRBJ1-6, reads DVKVTQSSRYLVKRTGEKVFLECVQDMDHENMFWYRQDPGLGLRLIYFSYDVKMKEKGDIPEGYSVSREKKERFSLILESASTNQTSMYLCASSSPSEGGDSPLHFGNGTRLTVT.

This chain links TRBV6-2 or TRBV6-3 with TRBJ1-1, with 7 bases matching TRBD1. Trimming at V came to 5 bases and at J to 9 bases, leaving 6 bases not matched to a gene. CDR1 is MNHEY, CDR2 SVGEGT, per germline. The length of the CDR3 is 12 residues. The CDR3 protein is CASSNRQGKAFF. As DNA, the CDR3 is TGTGCCAGCAGTAACCGACAGGGTAAAGCTTTCTTT.

This clonotype was seen repeatedly, ten times or more. The V call is TRBV6-5, the J call TRBJ2-5; tentatively, D is TRBD1 (5 bases). In germline, CDR1 is MNHEY, CDR2 SVGAGI. Trimming cost V 2 bases and J 0 bases, with 16 bases left between them. There are 17 residues in the CDR3. The CDR3 is CASSYGLLGRDQETQYF. Here the CDR3 DNA reads TGTGCCAGCAGTTACGGCTTATTAGGCAGGGACCAAGAGACCCAGTACTTC.